This T cell receptor beta chain was recovered during a study of technical replicates of blood from several donors. The protocol was immunoSEQ multiplex PCR, while the TCRdb copy is restricted to in-frame clones and leaves out a portion. The sample has roughly 60,000 clones, 85% to 90% seen once. The CDR3 covers 14 residues. Looked up from germline, CDR1 is SEHNR and CDR2 is FQNEAQ (reference sequence). V dropped 2 bases and J dropped 0 bases, with 4 bases sitting between them. The source of this sequence is a human donor in good health. Some clones in this sample may be carry-over from other donors' samples. The specimen sequenced was PBMCs. The J gene is TRBJ1-4, the V gene TRBV7-9; D ambiguous. DNA of the CDR3: TGTGCCAGCAGCTTACTGTCAACTAATGAAAAACTGTTTTTT. Encoded protein: CASSLLSTNEKLFF.